A selection of T cell receptor beta chains follows, all from one sample in a study of blood T cells in healthy people across ages. One entry per CDR3 protein, called by TCRdb with MiXCR from the 5' RACE reads. The sample has 700,000 to 800,000 distinct CDR3 sequences; roughly 45% are singletons. Sequencing was performed on blood. The source of these receptors is a woman aged 60-75 years in good health. Both conserved end residues are part of each CDR3. D genes are given only for firm matches. A row's size may be missing; if present it is once, few, many or a size class.

d_call j_call clone_size v_call cdr3_nt cdr3_aa
TRBD1 TRBJ2-7 few TRBV29-1 TGCAGCGTGGACAGGGGGGGATCCTACGAGCAGTACTTC CSVDRGGSYEQYF
TRBD2 TRBJ2-7 NA TRBV27 TGTGCCAGCAGTTCACCGGGACTAGCGACCCACAATGAGCAGTACTTC CASSSPGLATHNEQYF
NA TRBJ2-2 once TRBV10-3 TGTGCGATCAGTGATCTGGGGCCTTCGAACACCGGGGAGCTGTTTTTT CAISDLGPSNTGELFF
TRBD2 TRBJ2-7 once TRBV3-1 TGTGCCAGCAGCCAGGATAGCGGGAGTTTCAATGGGCAGTACTTC CASSQDSGSFNGQYF
TRBD1 TRBJ2-7 few TRBV15 TGTGCCACCTCGACCGGGACAGGGTACGAGCAGTACTTC CATSTGTGYEQYF
NA TRBJ2-3 NA TRBV20-1 TGCAGTGCTGGCGCTGGGGATAGCACAGATACGCAGTATTTT CSAGAGDSTDTQYF
NA TRBJ2-1 NA TRBV3-1 TGTGCCAGCAGTCAAGGGGCACGGCAGTTCTTC CASSQGARQFF
NA TRBJ2-1 NA TRBV9 TGTGCCAGCAGCGCCTCCCCCTCCGGGAGTGAAAATGAGCAGTTCTTC CASSASPSGSENEQFF
NA TRBJ2-7 NA TRBV12-3/TRBV12-4 TGTGCCAGCAGTTTTATCGCCTACGAGCAGTACTTC CASSFIAYEQYF
NA TRBJ2-1 many TRBV7-8 TGTGCCAGCAGCTTAGCGGGGGGGCCCTACAATGAGCAGTTCTTC CASSLAGGPYNEQFF
TRBD1 TRBJ1-5 few TRBV18 TGTGCCAGCTCACAACTGGACAGGGGGAGCAATCAGCCCCAGCATTTT CASSQLDRGSNQPQHF
TRBD2 TRBJ2-1 NA TRBV15 TGTGCCACCATGCCTAGCGGGAGTTGGAATGAGCAGTTCTTC CATMPSGSWNEQFF
NA TRBJ2-7 few TRBV27 TGTGCCAGACCAATTAACGGGACCTATTCCCATTACGAGCAGTACTTC CARPINGTYSHYEQYF
NA TRBJ2-5 few TRBV5-1 TGCGCCAGCAGTCCCGGGGCTAGGGAGACCCAGTACTTC CASSPGARETQYF
TRBD1 TRBJ2-1 NA TRBV12-5 TGTGCTAGTGGTTTGGTATTGGGACAGGGAGGGGACAATGAGCAGTTCTTC CASGLVLGQGGDNEQFF
TRBD2 TRBJ2-7 NA TRBV20-1 TGCAGTGCTTTTATTCGAGCGGGAGATGGCGAGCAGTACTTC CSAFIRAGDGEQYF
TRBD2 TRBJ2-3 few TRBV27 TGTGCCAGCAAAGGACTAGCGGGTAATACGCAGTATTTT CASKGLAGNTQYF
NA TRBJ2-7 NA TRBV3-1 TGTGCCAGCAGCCAAGTAGCGGACTCCTACAATGAGCAGTACTTC CASSQVADSYNEQYF
NA TRBJ2-1 NA TRBV27 TGTGCCAGCAGTCGCGTATCAAGGGGTGAGCAGTTCTTC CASSRVSRGEQFF
NA TRBJ1-3 NA TRBV27 TGTGCCAGCAGCCGTAATTGGGACCACTCTGGAAACACCATATATTTT CASSRNWDHSGNTIYF
NA TRBJ2-7 NA TRBV5-1 TGCGCCAGCAGCTTTGGGCAGAACTACGAGCAGTACTTC CASSFGQNYEQYF
NA TRBJ2-7 many TRBV27 TGTGCCAGCAGTGTGTCGACACACTACGAGCAGTACTTC CASSVSTHYEQYF
NA TRBJ1-4 few TRBV30 TGTGCCTGGAGTCGACAGGTTAATGAAAAACTGTTTTTT CAWSRQVNEKLFF
TRBD2 TRBJ2-1 few TRBV3-1 TGTGCCAGCAGCCGGACTACTGGCGGGGGGAGTGCTGAGCAGTTCTTC CASSRTTGGGSAEQFF